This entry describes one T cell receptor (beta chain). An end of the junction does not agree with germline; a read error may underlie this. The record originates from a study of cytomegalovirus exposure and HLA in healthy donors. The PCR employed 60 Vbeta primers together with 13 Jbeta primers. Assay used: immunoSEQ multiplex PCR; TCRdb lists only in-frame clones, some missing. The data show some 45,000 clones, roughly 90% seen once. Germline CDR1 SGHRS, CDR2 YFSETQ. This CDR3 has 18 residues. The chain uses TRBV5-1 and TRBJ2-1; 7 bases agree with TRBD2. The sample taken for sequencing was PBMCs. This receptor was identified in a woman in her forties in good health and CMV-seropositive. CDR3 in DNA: TGCGCCAGCAGCTTGCGGCCTCTCAGCGGGGTTACCGACAATGAGCAGCTCTTC. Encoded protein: CASSLRPLSGVTDNEQLF.